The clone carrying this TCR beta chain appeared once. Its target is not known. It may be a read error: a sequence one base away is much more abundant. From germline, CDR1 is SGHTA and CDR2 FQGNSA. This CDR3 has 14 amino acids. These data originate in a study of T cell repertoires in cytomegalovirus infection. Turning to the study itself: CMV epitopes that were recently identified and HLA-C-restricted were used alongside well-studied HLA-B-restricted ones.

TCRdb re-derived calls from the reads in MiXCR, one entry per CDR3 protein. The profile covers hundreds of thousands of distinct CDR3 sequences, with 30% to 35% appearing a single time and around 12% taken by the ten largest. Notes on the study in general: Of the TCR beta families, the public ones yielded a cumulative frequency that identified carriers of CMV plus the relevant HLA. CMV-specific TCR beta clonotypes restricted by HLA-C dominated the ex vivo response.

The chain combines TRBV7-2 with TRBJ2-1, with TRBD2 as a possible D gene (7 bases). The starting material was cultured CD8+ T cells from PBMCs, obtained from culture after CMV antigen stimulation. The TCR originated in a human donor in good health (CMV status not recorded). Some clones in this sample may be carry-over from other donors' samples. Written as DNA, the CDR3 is TGTGCCAGCATCAAAGGGGGGGCCTACAAAGAGCAGTTCTTC. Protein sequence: CASIKGGAYKEQFF.